This TCR beta chain was identified during a study of blood T cell repertoires in COVID-19. Germline trimming cut 0 bases from V and 6 bases from J; bases unmatched to any gene: 14. The CDR3 covers 19 residues. Germline CDR1 is SGHAT and CDR2 is FQNNGV. The repertoire was sequenced with immunoSEQ multiplex PCR; TCRdb's copy has only in-frame clones and lacks some. Of 290,000 or so clones in the sample, 90% were seen once. The sequenced sample was PBMCs or T cells enriched from blood (not recorded which). The chain couples TRBV11-2 to TRBJ2-3; 11 positions agree with TRBD2. This TCR was sampled from a woman between 18 and 30 years old with acute COVID-19. The chain's CDR3 is CASSLDSRRSGRARDTQYF. In DNA form, the CDR3 reads TGTGCCAGCAGCTTAGATTCACGGCGTAGCGGGAGGGCCAGGGATACGCAGTATTTT.